A selection of T cell receptor beta chains follows, all from one sample in a study of blood T cell repertoires in COVID-19. Libraries were prepared by immunoSEQ multiplex PCR; TCRdb keeps only in-frame clonotypes and omits some of them. The repertoire holds 200,000 to 300,000 clones, 70% to 90% seen once, with 2.5% in the top ten. The sequenced sample consisted of PBMCs or T cells enriched from blood (not recorded which). Every receptor here comes from a woman aged 40 to 50 with acute COVID-19. The CDR3 runs from the conserved cysteine through the conserved F or W. The order of the fields is CDR3 DNA, CDR3 protein, clone size, D gene, V gene, J gene. The D gene is left open where the match is weak. Some rows have no size entry. The others give once, few or many, or a class for an expanded clone.

CDR3nt: TGCGCCAGCAGTCGACTCGTCCGGGACTCCTATGGCTACACCTTC
CDR3aa: CASSRLVRDSYGYTF
abundance: .
d_gene: .
v_gene: TRBV10-2
j_gene: TRBJ1-2

CDR3nt: TGTGCCAGCAGCGTAGACAGAGGGCTCCGAGCGAACACCGGGGAGCTGTTTTTT
CDR3aa: CASSVDRGLRANTGELFF
abundance: .
d_gene: .
v_gene: TRBV9
j_gene: TRBJ2-2

CDR3nt: TGTGCCAGCATAGAGGAGACAGGGGTCGGCGGCTACACCTTC
CDR3aa: CASIEETGVGGYTF
abundance: .
d_gene: TRBD1
v_gene: TRBV2
j_gene: TRBJ1-2

CDR3nt: TGTGCCAGCAGCTTCGGACTAGCGGGAGTTCATGGGGATACGCAGTATTTT
CDR3aa: CASSFGLAGVHGDTQYF
abundance: .
d_gene: TRBD2
v_gene: TRBV7-9
j_gene: TRBJ2-3

CDR3nt: TGTGCCACCAGCGAAAGGGGTCTCGGGCAGCCCCAGCATTTT
CDR3aa: CATSERGLGQPQHF
abundance: .
d_gene: .
v_gene: TRBV24-1
j_gene: TRBJ1-5

CDR3nt: TGTGCCAGCAGTTTGACAGGATTAAACACTGAAGCTTTCTTT
CDR3aa: CASSLTGLNTEAFF
abundance: .
d_gene: .
v_gene: TRBV6-2/TRBV6-3
j_gene: TRBJ1-1

CDR3nt: TGTGCCAGCAGCGGGACTAGCGGGGGGGCCCTCCCCCAAGAGACCCAGTACTTC
CDR3aa: CASSGTSGGALPQETQYF
abundance: .
d_gene: TRBD2
v_gene: TRBV5-4
j_gene: TRBJ2-5

CDR3nt: TGTGCCAGCAGCTTAGGTACAGGTAGCAATCAGCCCCAGCATTTT
CDR3aa: CASSLGTGSNQPQHF
abundance: .
d_gene: .
v_gene: TRBV7-9
j_gene: TRBJ1-5

CDR3nt: TGTGCCAGCAGCCTGGGACAGGGGCCCCTATATGGCTACACCTTC
CDR3aa: CASSLGQGPLYGYTF
abundance: .
d_gene: TRBD1
v_gene: TRBV5-6
j_gene: TRBJ1-2

CDR3nt: TGTGCCAGCAGCTTGCCTACAGGGGGTAGTAATGAAAAACTGTTTTTT
CDR3aa: CASSLPTGGSNEKLFF
abundance: .
d_gene: TRBD1
v_gene: TRBV7-2
j_gene: TRBJ1-4

CDR3nt: TGCGCCAGCGGGCCAGACTACGAGCAGTACTTC
CDR3aa: CASGPDYEQYF
abundance: .
d_gene: .
v_gene: TRBV10-2
j_gene: TRBJ2-7

CDR3nt: TGCGCCAGCGGGGGAGGCCAGCCCCAGCATTTT
CDR3aa: CASGGGQPQHF
abundance: .
d_gene: .
v_gene: TRBV10-2
j_gene: TRBJ1-5

CDR3nt: TGTGCCAGCATGGGCGTCTCCTACAATGAGCAGTTCTTC
CDR3aa: CASMGVSYNEQFF
abundance: .
d_gene: .
v_gene: TRBV7-2
j_gene: TRBJ2-1

CDR3nt: TGTGCCAGCAGGCGACAGGGGGCGGGTCAGCCCCAGCATTTT
CDR3aa: CASRRQGAGQPQHF
abundance: .
d_gene: TRBD1
v_gene: TRBV6-5
j_gene: TRBJ1-5

CDR3nt: TGTGCCAGCAGCTCCGGGACAAAATTCCCAGAGACCCAGTACTTC
CDR3aa: CASSSGTKFPETQYF
abundance: few
d_gene: .
v_gene: TRBV11-2
j_gene: TRBJ2-5

CDR3nt: TGTGCCACCAGTGAGTCAACACAGGGGGCTTATGGCTACACCTTC
CDR3aa: CATSESTQGAYGYTF
abundance: .
d_gene: TRBD1
v_gene: TRBV24-1
j_gene: TRBJ1-2

CDR3nt: TGCGCCAGCAGCGGGCAGGGGGACACCGGGGAGCTGTTTTTT
CDR3aa: CASSGQGDTGELFF
abundance: .
d_gene: TRBD1
v_gene: TRBV5-1
j_gene: TRBJ2-2

CDR3nt: TGTGCCAGTAGCTACACCGGGACTAGCGGTGCAGATACGCAGTATTTT
CDR3aa: CASSYTGTSGADTQYF
abundance: .
d_gene: TRBD2
v_gene: TRBV19
j_gene: TRBJ2-3

CDR3nt: TGTGCCAGCAGTCGACAGGGCCAGACAAACTATGGCTACACCTTC
CDR3aa: CASSRQGQTNYGYTF
abundance: .
d_gene: TRBD1
v_gene: TRBV6-5
j_gene: TRBJ1-2

CDR3nt: TGTGCCACCAGTGATACAGGAAAAGATTACTATGGCTACACCTTC
CDR3aa: CATSDTGKDYYGYTF
abundance: once
d_gene: .
v_gene: TRBV24-1
j_gene: TRBJ1-2

CDR3nt: TGTGCCAGCAGCTTAGATTCGGGGGGCCCTAACTATGGCTACACCTTC
CDR3aa: CASSLDSGGPNYGYTF
abundance: once
d_gene: .
v_gene: TRBV11-2
j_gene: TRBJ1-2

CDR3nt: TGCGCCAGCAGCCGGGACAGGGGGACCATTCAGTACTTC
CDR3aa: CASSRDRGTIQYF
abundance: .
d_gene: TRBD1
v_gene: TRBV5-1
j_gene: TRBJ2-4

CDR3nt: TGTGCCACCAGTGAGGACGGGAGGGCCAGAAATGAGCAGTTCTTC
CDR3aa: CATSEDGRARNEQFF
abundance: .
d_gene: TRBD2
v_gene: TRBV24-1
j_gene: TRBJ2-1

CDR3nt: TGTGCCAGCAGCTTGGACGGCAGGCTGAACACCGGGGAGCTGTTTTTT
CDR3aa: CASSLDGRLNTGELFF
abundance: once
d_gene: .
v_gene: TRBV5-4
j_gene: TRBJ2-2

CDR3nt: TGTGCCAGCAGCGTAAAAGGACTAAGGACAGAGACCCAGTACTTC
CDR3aa: CASSVKGLRTETQYF
abundance: few
d_gene: .
v_gene: TRBV9
j_gene: TRBJ2-5

CDR3nt: TGTGCCAGCAGTGAATATTGGGGGGCCGGGGAGCTGTTTTTT
CDR3aa: CASSEYWGAGELFF
abundance: .
d_gene: .
v_gene: TRBV6-1
j_gene: TRBJ2-2

CDR3nt: TGCGCCAGCAGCTTGGGGCCGACAGAAGAGACCCAGTACTTC
CDR3aa: CASSLGPTEETQYF
abundance: .
d_gene: .
v_gene: TRBV5-1
j_gene: TRBJ2-5

CDR3nt: TGTGCCAGCAGTCTAGACAGAACCTACGAGCAGTACTTC
CDR3aa: CASSLDRTYEQYF
abundance: .
d_gene: .
v_gene: TRBV12-3/TRBV12-4
j_gene: TRBJ2-7

CDR3nt: TGTGCCAGCAGCCCTTTCGGTGATACGCAGTATTTT
CDR3aa: CASSPFGDTQYF
abundance: .
d_gene: .
v_gene: TRBV7-2
j_gene: TRBJ2-3

CDR3nt: TGCGCCAGCAGCTTGGGGCAGGGAGGAAATGGCTACACCTTC
CDR3aa: CASSLGQGGNGYTF
abundance: .
d_gene: .
v_gene: TRBV5-1
j_gene: TRBJ1-2

CDR3nt: TGCGCCAGCACGAGGGAGATCGGCCAAGAGACCCAGTACTTC
CDR3aa: CASTREIGQETQYF
abundance: .
d_gene: .
v_gene: TRBV5-1
j_gene: TRBJ2-5

CDR3nt: TGCAGTGCTAGTCCTAGCGGGGACGGGGCAGATACGCAGTATTTT
CDR3aa: CSASPSGDGADTQYF
abundance: .
d_gene: TRBD2
v_gene: TRBV20-1
j_gene: TRBJ2-3

CDR3nt: TGTGCCAGTAGTATAACAGGGGGCTGGGAAAAACTGTTTTTT
CDR3aa: CASSITGGWEKLFF
abundance: few
d_gene: TRBD1
v_gene: TRBV19
j_gene: TRBJ1-4

CDR3nt: TGTGCCAGCAGTGAGGGACTAGCGGGGAGAGGTACGCAGTATTTT
CDR3aa: CASSEGLAGRGTQYF
abundance: .
d_gene: TRBD2
v_gene: TRBV6-1
j_gene: TRBJ2-3

CDR3nt: TGTGCCAGCAGTTCCCTCGGACTAGCGGAAGAGACCCAGTACTTC
CDR3aa: CASSSLGLAEETQYF
abundance: .
d_gene: TRBD2
v_gene: TRBV27
j_gene: TRBJ2-5

CDR3nt: TGTGCCAGCAGTTGGACAGATAGCAATCAGCCCCAGCATTTT
CDR3aa: CASSWTDSNQPQHF
abundance: .
d_gene: .
v_gene: TRBV5-8
j_gene: TRBJ1-5

CDR3nt: TGTGCCAGCAGCTTAGTGAGATCCAGGGGAAATGAAAAACTGTTTTTT
CDR3aa: CASSLVRSRGNEKLFF
abundance: .
d_gene: .
v_gene: TRBV7-2
j_gene: TRBJ1-4

CDR3nt: TGTGCCAGCAGCTTAGCGGAGGGGAGGCAGCCCCAGCATTTT
CDR3aa: CASSLAEGRQPQHF
abundance: .
d_gene: .
v_gene: TRBV7-9
j_gene: TRBJ1-5

CDR3nt: TGTGCCAGCAGCCCCGGGAACGGGGGGCGAGAGACCCAGTACTTC
CDR3aa: CASSPGNGGRETQYF
abundance: .
d_gene: .
v_gene: TRBV11-3
j_gene: TRBJ2-5

CDR3nt: TGTGCCAGTAGTATTGGGGCAGGGAACTCCTATAATTCACCCCTCCACTTT
CDR3aa: CASSIGAGNSYNSPLHF
abundance: .
d_gene: .
v_gene: TRBV19
j_gene: TRBJ1-6

CDR3nt: TGTGCCACCAGTGATGGGAAGACAGGGTACTATGGCTACACCTTC
CDR3aa: CATSDGKTGYYGYTF
abundance: .
d_gene: TRBD1
v_gene: TRBV24-1
j_gene: TRBJ1-2

CDR3nt: TGTGCCAGCAGCACCCGGACTAGCGGGGTCTACAATGAGCAGTTCTTC
CDR3aa: CASSTRTSGVYNEQFF
abundance: .
d_gene: TRBD2
v_gene: TRBV5-4
j_gene: TRBJ2-1

CDR3nt: TGTGCCAGCTCACCTAAAAGGGGCTATGGCTACACCTTC
CDR3aa: CASSPKRGYGYTF
abundance: .
d_gene: .
v_gene: TRBV18
j_gene: TRBJ1-2

CDR3nt: TGTGCCAGCAGCGTTGTAGGGGTACACAATGAGCAGTTCTTC
CDR3aa: CASSVVGVHNEQFF
abundance: .
d_gene: .
v_gene: TRBV7-2
j_gene: TRBJ2-1

CDR3nt: TGTGCCAGCAACCCTAGGCCAGGACAGGGGTACAATGAGCAGTTCTTC
CDR3aa: CASNPRPGQGYNEQFF
abundance: .
d_gene: TRBD1
v_gene: TRBV9
j_gene: TRBJ2-1

CDR3nt: TGTGCCAGCAGCTCAAGGGGTACCTACAATGAGCAGTTCTTC
CDR3aa: CASSSRGTYNEQFF
abundance: .
d_gene: .
v_gene: TRBV7-9
j_gene: TRBJ2-1

CDR3nt: TGTGCCAGCTCACCACCAGATGGACAGGCTAACTATGGCTACACCTTC
CDR3aa: CASSPPDGQANYGYTF
abundance: .
d_gene: TRBD1
v_gene: TRBV18
j_gene: TRBJ1-2

CDR3nt: TGCGCCAGCAGCTTGGTTGGAGGGGCAGGCACTGAAGCTTTCTTT
CDR3aa: CASSLVGGAGTEAFF
abundance: .
d_gene: .
v_gene: TRBV5-1
j_gene: TRBJ1-1

CDR3nt: TGTGCCAGCAGCCGCCTGACTAGCGGGAGTTCCTCCTACAATGAGCAGTTCTTC
CDR3aa: CASSRLTSGSSSYNEQFF
abundance: .
d_gene: TRBD2
v_gene: TRBV28
j_gene: TRBJ2-1